Presented here are 11 T cell receptor beta chains from one specimen sequenced in a study of T cells in women clearing cervical HPV infection. Repertoires were generated with immunoSEQ multiplex PCR, while TCRdb's copy carries only in-frame clones and drops some. This sample's table reports roughly 20,000 clones. Sequencing input: blood buffy coat. The receptors here all came from a woman between 18 and 70 years old with a cervical HPV16 infection that either progressed to CIN3+ or cleared (not recorded which).

Of note for this clone: The CDR3 end lies 3 residues beyond the end of the read and is filled in from the germline J gene. The sample carries other DNA sequences with the same CDR3. This rearrangement joins TRBV30 to TRBJ1-3; 9 positions match TRBD1. CDR3 size: 13 residues. Per the germline V gene, CDR1 is GTSNPN and CDR2 is SVGIG (reference sequence). Incomplete CDR3 DNA: TGTGCCTGGAGCCCCGACAGGGGGATGCCG. This sequence encodes CAWSPDRGMP. The entire CDR3 reads CAWSPDRGMPIYF.

On this clone itself: The CDR3 end falls 3 residues outside the read, so it is completed with the germline J gene. The chain combines TRBV7-2 with TRBJ2-1, with 8 bases aligning to TRBD1. This CDR3 comprises 15 residues. Germline V gives CDR1 SGHTA, CDR2 FQGNSA. Germline trimming cut 2 bases from V and 5 bases from J; bases unmatched to any gene: 5. Here the CDR3 reads CASSLSRTGNNEQFF. Incomplete CDR3 DNA: TGTGCCAGCAGCTTAAGTAGGACAGGGAACAATGAG.

With regard to this clone: From the germline J gene comes the end of the CDR3, since the read stops 3 residues before it. The J gene is TRBJ1-5, the V gene TRBV19; a possible D gene is TRBD1 (5 bases). There are 14 residues in the CDR3. The germline gives CDR1 LNHDA, CDR2 SQIVND (reference sequence). CDR3 DNA, as far as it was read: TGTGCCAGTAGTACCGACAGCCGACTGAGACCC. Its translation is CASSTDSRLRP. The CDR3 as a whole reads CASSTDSRLRPQHF.

Of note for this clone: The CDR3 end is not reached by the read, which stops 3 residues before it; the germline J gene fills it in. The chain recombines TRBV7-6 with TRBJ1-2, with D uncertain. Trimming took 5 bases from V and 5 from J, leaving 3 bases between them. The germline V gene has CDR1 SGHVS and CDR2 FNYEAQ. The CDR3 totals 10 residues. CDR3 loop: CASSQYGYTF. The DNA read from the CDR3 is TGTGCCAGCAGCCAATATGGC.

On this clone itself: Read coverage stops 3 residues before the CDR3 terminus; the germline J gene supplies the remainder. The chain combines TRBV6-2 or TRBV6-3 with TRBJ2-2; 7 bases line up with TRBD2. The CDR3 has 16 residues. Trimming took 2 bases from V and 8 from J; bases not matched to a gene: 11. CDR1 is MNHEY and CDR2 is SVGEGT in the germline V gene. CDR3 sequence reads: CASSYPPGSGPGELFF. CDR3 DNA (partial): TGTGCCAGCAGTTACCCCCCGGGTAGCGGGCCTGGGGAG.

As to this clone: The read ends 3 residues before the CDR3 terminus; that terminus is restored from the germline J gene. The chain couples TRBV5-1 to TRBJ2-3; 13 nucleotides line up with TRBD2. The CDR3 totals 15 residues. Looked up from germline, CDR1 is SGHRS and CDR2 is YFSETQ. The sequenced CDR3 bases are TGCGCCAGCAGTCCGACTAGCGGGGGGAGCGAGACG. It yields the protein CASSPTSGGSET. The CDR3 in full is CASSPTSGGSETQYF.

The DNA read from the CDR3 is TGTGCCTGGGGTGCACAGGGGAACACTGAA. It codes for CAWGAQGNTE. The entire CDR3 is CAWGAQGNTEAFF. The rearrangement uses TRBV30 and TRBJ1-1, with TRBD1 as a possible D gene (6 bases). The DNA ends 3 residues before the CDR3 does, and the rest of the CDR3 is filled in from the germline J gene. Germline V gene sequence: CDR1 GTSNPN, CDR2 SVGIG (reference sequence). Between the trimmed V and J ends, which lost 5 bases and 1 base, there was a span of 11 bases. This CDR3 contains 13 residues. Using reference TRBV30 and TRBJ1-1 for the parts outside the CDR3, the full variable domain is SQTIHQWPATLVQPVGSPLSLECTVEGTSNPNLYWYRQAAGRGLQLLFYSVGIGQISSEVPQNLSASRPQDRQFILSSKKLLLSDSGFYLCAWGAQGNTEAFFGQGTRLTVV.

Notes on this clone: The CDR3 end lies 3 residues beyond the end of the read and is filled in from the germline J gene. The same CDR3 can be traced to other DNA sequences in this sample. The rearrangement uses TRBV5-1 and TRBJ1-3; D is ambiguous. This CDR3 contains 13 residues. Trimming shortened V by 4 bases and J by 4 bases, and 9 bases separated the two germline ends. Germline V gene sequence: CDR1 SGHRS, CDR2 YFSETQ. The CDR3 sequence is CASSPSSGNTIYF. The CDR3 bases that were read are TGCGCCAGCAGCCCATCAAGCGGAAACACC.

With regard to this clone: The read finishes 3 residues shy of the CDR3 end, and the germline J gene is used to complete it. V and J are TRBV7-2 and TRBJ2-5, with 8 positions matching TRBD1. CDR1 and CDR2 (germline): SGHTA, FQGNSA. The junction had 10 bases not matched to a gene; V was cut back by 5 bases and J by 5 bases. The CDR3 is 15 amino acids. CDR3 loop: CASSPSGGGWETQYF. The part of the CDR3 DNA that was read is TGTGCCAGCAGCCCCTCAGGGGGCGGGTGGGAGACC.

Note on this clone: The read ends 3 residues shy of where the CDR3 ends; the end is completed using the germline J gene. The chain employs TRBV28 and TRBJ2-7; 10 bases line up with TRBD2. Unmatched junction bases numbered 10, after V lost 3 bases and J lost 2 bases. Germline V CDR1 and CDR2: MDHEN, SYDVKM. This CDR3 has 17 amino acids. The covered CDR3 bases are TGTGCCAGCAGTTTGGGGGTTATAGCGGGGGGTACCTACGAG. Translation gives CASSLGVIAGGTYE. The entire CDR3 reads CASSLGVIAGGTYEQYF.

About this clone: Coverage ceases 3 residues before the CDR3 finishes, and the germline J gene fills in the end. The chain links TRBV19 to TRBJ2-5; 10 bases match TRBD1. This CDR3 comprises 16 residues. Germline V gene data show CDR1 as LNHDA and CDR2 as SQIVND (reference sequence). With V trimmed by 0 bases and J by 5 bases, 6 bases remained unmatched. The sequenced part of the CDR3 DNA is TGTGCCAGTAGTATAGATCCCGGGACAGGGGCCGAGACC. It is translated as CASSIDPGTGAET. The full CDR3 protein is CASSIDPGTGAETQYF.